This T cell receptor (beta chain) was captured by sequencing in a study of blood T cell repertoires in COVID-19. The overall study: Sources were T cells, B-cell-depleted T cells, or PBMCs; the material itself was cDNA or gDNA.

This clone appeared a few times. Original methodology: Amplifying reference gene primers gave estimates of nucleated cell counts. Profiling relied on immunoSEQ multiplex PCR, and the TCRdb table lists in-frame clones only, not all of them. That table furnishes V, J and clone size, whereas the DNA furnished D and trimming. The sample consists of roughly 200,000 clones, roughly 79% of them appearing once. Seattle enrolled patients during active infection and tracked them longitudinally. Germline CDR1 and CDR2: LNHDA and SQIVND (reference sequence). Trimming took off 10 bases at V and 7 bases at J, with 22 bases between the two ends. This CDR3 has 15 amino acids.

Material: peripheral blood. The chain combines TRBV19 with TRBJ2-2; tentatively, D is TRBD1 (6 bases). The receptor was isolated from a woman between 35 and 50 years old with COVID-19, enrolled during active disease. CDR3 nucleotides: TGTGCCACAACTCCGGGACATGGAGTTTTCGGGGAGCTGTTTTTT. Encoded protein: CATTPGHGVFGELFF.